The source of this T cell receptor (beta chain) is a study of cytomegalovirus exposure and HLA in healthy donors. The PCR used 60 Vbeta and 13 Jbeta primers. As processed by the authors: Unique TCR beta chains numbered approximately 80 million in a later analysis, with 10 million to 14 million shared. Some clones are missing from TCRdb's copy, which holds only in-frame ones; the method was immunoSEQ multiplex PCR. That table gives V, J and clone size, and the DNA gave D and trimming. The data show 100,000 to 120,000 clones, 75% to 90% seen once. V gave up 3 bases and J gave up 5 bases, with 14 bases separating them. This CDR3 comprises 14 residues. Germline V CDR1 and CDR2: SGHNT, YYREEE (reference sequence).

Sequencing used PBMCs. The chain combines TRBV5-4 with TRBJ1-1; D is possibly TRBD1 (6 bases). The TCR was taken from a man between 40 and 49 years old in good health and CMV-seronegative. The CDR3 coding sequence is TGTGCCAGCAGCTCCGCCCAGGGGCGAACTGAAGCTTTCTTT. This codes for CASSSAQGRTEAFF. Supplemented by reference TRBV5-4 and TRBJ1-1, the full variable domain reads ETGVTQSPTHLIKTRGQQVTLRCSSQSGHNTVSWYQQALGQGPQFIFQYYREEENGRGNFPPRFSGLQFPNYSSELNVNALELDDSALYLCASSSAQGRTEAFFGQGTRLTVV.